The 10 T cell receptor beta chains given below trace back to one sample, sequenced in a study of shared clonotypes between healthy human individuals. Here immunoSEQ multiplex PCR was the method, and the copy in TCRdb shows in-frame clones only, minus some. The sample has 2 million to 2.5 million clones, 90% to 95% seen once. The sample was naive CD4+ T cells from PBMCs. The subset: CD45RA+ positively selected. The source is a man younger than 35 in good health. Some clones in this sample may be carry-over from other donors' samples.

The genes are TRBV4-2 and TRBJ1-1; no firm D call. V was pared by 7 bases and J by 0 bases, with 15 bases between. Germline loops: CDR1 LGHNA, CDR2 YNFKEQ. CDR3 length: 15 residues. CDR3 loop: CASTLRVGMNTEAFF. Written as DNA, the CDR3 is TGTGCCAGCACCCTGCGGGTGGGGATGAACACTGAAGCTTTCTTT.

This clone was counted once. Additional DNA sequences in this sample encode the identical CDR3. DNA of the CDR3: TGTGCCAGCAGCTCACAGGGAAACACTGAAGCTTTCTTT. It specifies CASSSQGNTEAFF. The chain employs TRBV7-2 and TRBJ1-1; a weak D match, TRBD1 (6 bases). Germline assignment: CDR1 SGHTA and CDR2 FQGNSA. This CDR3 spans 13 amino acids. V lost 4 bases to trimming and J lost 2 bases, with 8 bases between them. The whole variable domain, remainder taken from reference TRBV7-2 and TRBJ1-1, is GAGVSQSPSNKVTEKGKDVELRCDPISGHTALYWYRQSLGQGLEFLIYFQGNSAPDKSGLPSDRFSAERTGGSVSTLTIQRTQQEDSAVYLCASSSQGNTEAFFGQGTRLTVV.

Note on this clone: Relative to the germline gene, one junction end is altered; a read error may explain this. The rearrangement links TRBV7-3 to TRBJ2-7; D gene uncertain. Germline CDR1 SGHTA, CDR2 FQGTGA. The CDR3 is 15 amino acids. The CDR3 bases are TGTACCAGCAGCCGAGACTCCTCGTTCTTCAACGAGCAGTACTTC. It specifies CTSSRDSSFFNEQYF.

The chain uses TRBV9 and TRBJ2-5; D remains ambiguous. This CDR3 is 14 amino acids long. Germline assignment: CDR1 SGDLS and CDR2 YYNGEE. V was clipped by 0 bases and J by 5 bases, with 11 bases between them. CDR3 protein: CASSVGVDRETQYF. The CDR3 coding sequence is TGTGCCAGCAGCGTAGGTGTAGACCGGGAGACCCAGTACTTC.

The chain joins TRBV28 to TRBJ2-7; TRBD1 matches 9 bases. Germline V gene data show CDR1 as MDHEN and CDR2 as SYDVKM. After removal of 6 bases from V and 2 bases from J, the junction contained 2 bases not matched to a gene. The CDR3 extends over 13 amino acids. CDR3 region: CASRRTGAYEQYF. In nucleotides, the CDR3 is TGTGCCAGCAGGCGGACAGGGGCCTACGAGCAGTACTTC.

This chain joins TRBV28 and TRBJ2-2; D is unresolved. Germline values: CDR1 MDHEN, CDR2 SYDVKM. The CDR3 sequence is 15 residues long. V lost 7 bases and J 4 bases, leaving 16 bases between the germline ends. CDR3 region: CASTPRALSTGELFF. The CDR3 nucleotides read TGTGCCAGCACCCCGCGAGCCCTATCCACCGGGGAGCTGTTTTTT.

This chain uses TRBV11-2 with TRBJ2-2; no reliable D call. V dropped 0 bases and J dropped 4 bases, with 6 bases sitting between them. Germline values: CDR1 SGHAT, CDR2 FQNNGV. CDR3 size: 14 residues. The CDR3 sequence: CASSLEGTTGELFF. The CDR3 region has the DNA TGTGCCAGCAGCTTAGAGGGTACCACCGGGGAGCTGTTTTTT. Supplemented by reference TRBV11-2 and TRBJ2-2, the full variable domain reads EAGVAQSPRYKIIEKRQSVAFWCNPISGHATLYWYQQILGQGPKLLIQFQNNGVVDDSQLPKDRFSAERLKGVDSTLKIQPAKLEDSAVYLCASSLEGTTGELFFGEGSRLTVL.

The J gene is TRBJ2-7, the V gene TRBV18, with unresolved D. The CDR3 spans 16 residues. Germline CDR1 and CDR2: KGHSH and LQKENI. V was trimmed by 0 bases and J by 2 bases, leaving 14 bases between them. The CDR3 bases are TGTGCCAGCTCACCACCGGACCCGGTACCGGCCTACGAGCAGTACTTC. It encodes CASSPPDPVPAYEQYF.

This chain uses TRBV7-8 with TRBJ2-7, with a possible D match to TRBD2 (6 bases). Per the germline V gene, CDR1 is SGHVS and CDR2 is FQNEAQ. The CDR3 runs to 14 residues. The V gene lost 1 base and the J gene lost 0 bases, with 7 bases spanning the gap. Here the CDR3 DNA reads TGTGCCAGCAGCTTAGTAGCGGACTCCTACGAGCAGTACTTC. This encodes CASSLVADSYEQYF.

The chain joins TRBV6-4 to TRBJ1-1; D uncertain. Germline CDR1 is MRHNA and CDR2 is SNTAGT. Trimming shortened V by 2 bases and J by 1 base, and 5 bases separated the two germline ends. The CDR3 totals 13 residues. The CDR3: CASSDSPNTEAFF. The CDR3 region has the DNA TGTGCCAGCAGTGACAGCCCGAACACTGAAGCTTTCTTT.